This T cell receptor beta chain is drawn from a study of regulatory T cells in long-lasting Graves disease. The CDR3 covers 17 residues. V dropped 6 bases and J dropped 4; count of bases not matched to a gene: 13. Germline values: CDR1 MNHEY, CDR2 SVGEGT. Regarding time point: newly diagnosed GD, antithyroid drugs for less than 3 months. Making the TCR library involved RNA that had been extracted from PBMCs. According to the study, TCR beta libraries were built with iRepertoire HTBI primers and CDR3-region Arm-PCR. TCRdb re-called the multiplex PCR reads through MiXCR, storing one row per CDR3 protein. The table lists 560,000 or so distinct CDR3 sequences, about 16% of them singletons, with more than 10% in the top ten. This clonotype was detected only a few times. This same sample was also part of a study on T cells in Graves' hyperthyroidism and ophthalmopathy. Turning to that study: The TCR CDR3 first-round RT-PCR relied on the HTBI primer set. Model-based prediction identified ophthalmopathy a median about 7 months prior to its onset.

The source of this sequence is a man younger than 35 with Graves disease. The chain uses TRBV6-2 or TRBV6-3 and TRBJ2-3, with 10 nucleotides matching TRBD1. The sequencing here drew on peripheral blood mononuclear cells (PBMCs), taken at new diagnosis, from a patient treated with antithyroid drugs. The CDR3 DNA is TGTGCCAGCAGGGGGAGGGACAGGGGTTTTGGTGCAGATACGCAGTATTTT. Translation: CASRGRDRGFGADTQYF.